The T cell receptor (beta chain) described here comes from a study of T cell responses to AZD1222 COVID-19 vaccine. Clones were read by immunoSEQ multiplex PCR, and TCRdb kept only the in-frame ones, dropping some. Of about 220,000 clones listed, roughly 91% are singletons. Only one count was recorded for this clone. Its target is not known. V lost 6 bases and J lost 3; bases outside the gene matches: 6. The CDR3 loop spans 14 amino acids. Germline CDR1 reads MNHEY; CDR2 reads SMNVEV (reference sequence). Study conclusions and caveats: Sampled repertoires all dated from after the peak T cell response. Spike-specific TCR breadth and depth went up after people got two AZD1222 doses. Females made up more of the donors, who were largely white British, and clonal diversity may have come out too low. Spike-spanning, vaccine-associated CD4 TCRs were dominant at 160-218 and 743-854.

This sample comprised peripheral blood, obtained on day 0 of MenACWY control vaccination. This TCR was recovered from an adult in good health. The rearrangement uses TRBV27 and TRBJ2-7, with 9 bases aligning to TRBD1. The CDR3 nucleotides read TGTGCCAGCAGAAAGGACAGGGGAAGCTACGAGCAGTACTTC. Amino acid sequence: CASRKDRGSYEQYF.